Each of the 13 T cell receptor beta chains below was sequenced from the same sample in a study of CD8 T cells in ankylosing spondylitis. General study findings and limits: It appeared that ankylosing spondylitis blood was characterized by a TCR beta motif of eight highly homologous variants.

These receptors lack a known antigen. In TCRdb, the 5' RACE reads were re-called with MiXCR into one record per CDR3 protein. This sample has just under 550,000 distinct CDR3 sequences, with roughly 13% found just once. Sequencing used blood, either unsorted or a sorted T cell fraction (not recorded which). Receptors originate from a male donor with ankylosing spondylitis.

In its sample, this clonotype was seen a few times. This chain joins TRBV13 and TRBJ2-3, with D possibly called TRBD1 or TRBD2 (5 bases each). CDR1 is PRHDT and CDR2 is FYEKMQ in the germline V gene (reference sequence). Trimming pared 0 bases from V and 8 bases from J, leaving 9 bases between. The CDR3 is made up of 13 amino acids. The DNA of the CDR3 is TGTGCCAGCAGCTTAGGGGGACCAGGTACGCAGTATTTT. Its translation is CASSLGGPGTQYF.

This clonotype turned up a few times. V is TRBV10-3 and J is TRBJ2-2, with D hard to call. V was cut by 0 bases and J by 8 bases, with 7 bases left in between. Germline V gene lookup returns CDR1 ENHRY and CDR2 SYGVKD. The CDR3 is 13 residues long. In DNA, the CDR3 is TGTGCCATCAGTGAGTCGGAGATTGGGGAGCTGTTTTTT. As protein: CAISESEIGELFF.

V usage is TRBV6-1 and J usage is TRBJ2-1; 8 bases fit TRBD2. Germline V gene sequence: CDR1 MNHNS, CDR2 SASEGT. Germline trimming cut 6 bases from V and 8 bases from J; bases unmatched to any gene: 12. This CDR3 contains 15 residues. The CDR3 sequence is CASRPKAGATHEQFF. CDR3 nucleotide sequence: TGTGCCAGCAGGCCAAAAGCGGGAGCCACTCATGAGCAGTTCTTC.

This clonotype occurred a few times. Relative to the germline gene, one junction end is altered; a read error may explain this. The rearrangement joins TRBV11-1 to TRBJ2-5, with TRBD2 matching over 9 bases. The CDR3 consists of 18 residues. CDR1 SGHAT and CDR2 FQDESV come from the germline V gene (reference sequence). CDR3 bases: TGTGCCAGCAGCGCCTGGGACTCTAGCGGGGATGCTCAAGCGACCCAGTACTTC. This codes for CASSAWDSSGDAQATQYF.

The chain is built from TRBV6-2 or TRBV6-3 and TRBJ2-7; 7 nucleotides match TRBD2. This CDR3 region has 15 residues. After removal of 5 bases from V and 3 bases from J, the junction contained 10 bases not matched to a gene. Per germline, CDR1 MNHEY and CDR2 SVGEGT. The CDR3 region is CASSTHKLADYEQYV. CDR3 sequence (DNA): TGTGCCAGCAGTACACATAAGCTAGCGGACTACGAGCAGTACGTC.

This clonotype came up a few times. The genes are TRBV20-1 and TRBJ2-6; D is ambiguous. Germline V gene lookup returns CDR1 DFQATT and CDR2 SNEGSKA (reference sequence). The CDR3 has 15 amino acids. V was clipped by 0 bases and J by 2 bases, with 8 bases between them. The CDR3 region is CSARDRRTGANVLTF. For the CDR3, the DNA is TGCAGTGCTAGAGATAGGCGGACTGGGGCCAACGTCCTGACTTTC.

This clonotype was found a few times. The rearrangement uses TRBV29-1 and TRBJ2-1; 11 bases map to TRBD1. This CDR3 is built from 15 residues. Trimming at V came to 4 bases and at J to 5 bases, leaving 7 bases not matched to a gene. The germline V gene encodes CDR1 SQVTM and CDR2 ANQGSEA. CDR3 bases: TGCAGCGTTGGGGAGGGGACAGGGGGGGACAATGAGCAGTTCTTC. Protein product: CSVGEGTGGDNEQFF.

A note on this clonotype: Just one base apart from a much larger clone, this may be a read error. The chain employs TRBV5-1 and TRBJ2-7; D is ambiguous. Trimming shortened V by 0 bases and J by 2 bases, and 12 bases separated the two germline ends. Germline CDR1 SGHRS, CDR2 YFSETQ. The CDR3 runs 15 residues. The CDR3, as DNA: TGCGCCAGCAGCTTGGAGGTGGGTCTTACCTACGAGCAGTACGTC. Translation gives CASSLEVGLTYEQYV.

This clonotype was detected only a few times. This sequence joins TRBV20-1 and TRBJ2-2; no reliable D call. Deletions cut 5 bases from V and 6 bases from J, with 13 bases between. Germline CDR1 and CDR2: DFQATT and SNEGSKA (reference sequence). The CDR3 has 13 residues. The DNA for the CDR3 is TGCAGTGCTTTAATGCCCGGATCCGGGGAGCTGTTTTTT. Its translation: CSALMPGSGELFF.

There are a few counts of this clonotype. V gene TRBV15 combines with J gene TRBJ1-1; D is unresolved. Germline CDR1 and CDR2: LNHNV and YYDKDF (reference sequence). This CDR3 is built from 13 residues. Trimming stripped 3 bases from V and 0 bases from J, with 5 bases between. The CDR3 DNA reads TGTGCCACCAGCAGTAGAATGAACACTGAAGCTTTCTTT. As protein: CATSSRMNTEAFF.

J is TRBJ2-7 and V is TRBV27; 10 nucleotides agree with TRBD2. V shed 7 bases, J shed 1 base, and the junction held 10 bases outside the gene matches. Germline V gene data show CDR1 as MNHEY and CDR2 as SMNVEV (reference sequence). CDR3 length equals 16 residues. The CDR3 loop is CASNRFGTSESYEQYF. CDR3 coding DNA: TGTGCCAGCAACCGATTTGGGACTAGCGAATCCTACGAGCAGTACTTC.

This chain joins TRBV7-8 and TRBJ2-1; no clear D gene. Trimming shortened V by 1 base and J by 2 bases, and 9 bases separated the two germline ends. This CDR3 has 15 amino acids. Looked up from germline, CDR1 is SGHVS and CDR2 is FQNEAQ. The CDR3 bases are TGTGCCAGCAGCTTAGGGCTCCATGCCTACAATGAGCAGTTCTTC. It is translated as CASSLGLHAYNEQFF.

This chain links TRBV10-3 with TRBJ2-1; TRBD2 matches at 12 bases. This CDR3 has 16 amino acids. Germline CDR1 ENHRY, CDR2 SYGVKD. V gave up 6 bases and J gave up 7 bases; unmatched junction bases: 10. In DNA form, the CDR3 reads TGTGCCATCAGCCAGATTGATCTAGCGGGGGGGAATGAGCAGTTCTTC. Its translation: CAISQIDLAGGNEQFF.